This T cell receptor (beta chain) was captured in a study of neoadjuvant anti-PD-1 for oral cavity cancer listed by TCRdb under 2021. For the study in its entirety: Patients mostly received three to four biweekly doses of nivolumab at 3 mg/kg before curative-intent surgical resection. A fourth nivolumab dose was given around day 43 to patients without progression, and definitive surgical resection was performed in those patients on days 50-56. Under RECIST 1.1, patients with complete response, partial response or stable disease were classed as responders, and patients with progression were classed as non-responders. The parent correlative cohort included under 15 patients, with an approximately 33% response rate. Study-wide conclusions, independent of this receptor: Greater tumor shrinkage correlated with larger post-treatment sizes of preexisting intratumoral clones, which suggests that expansion of preexisting clones contributed to response. Higher pretreatment blood TCRbeta clonality and lower post-treatment tumor TCRbeta clonality were correlated with higher pretreatment blood Treg/Th17 ratios. Only three patients per response group were included in the TCR analyses, and larger cohorts for validation were called for by the authors.

For survey sequencing, tumor libraries mostly used 4.5 to 5.5 ug of input genomic DNA, with two replicates for each sample. TCRbeta libraries were prepared with the immunoSEQ hsTCRbeta kit according to the manufacturer's instructions. The finished libraries were brought together in one pool at roughly 2.7 nM, which was then read using an Illumina NovaSeq 6000 S4 flow cell. Processing in the source paper ran as follows. Raw data preprocessing and quality control were performed with the immunoSEQ Analyzer. The analysis was restricted to productive rearrangements, with each unique CDR3 amino acid sequence defining a clonotype. Using the R package tcR, the researchers computed the Gini-Simpson index as their estimate of repertoire clonality. Student's t test was used to compare Gini indices, while Pearson correlation assessed associations with tumor size change. Sourced from immuneACCESS, this table was stored by TCRdb with only in-frame sequences that have V and J called. A share of the clones is absent; for the studies checked, an unresolved V gene accounts for under half, and the remainder has no known explanation. D and trimming were read from the DNA, whereas the V and J calls and clone size are those reported in that table. The sample data list 10,000 or so clones, and 66% of these were observed just once. The ten largest clonotypes hold roughly 8.3% of the sample.

Notes on this clone: It has no known antigen specificity. No per-base quality is available; no much larger clone lies one base away.

The CDR3 measures 15 amino acids from cysteine to phenylalanine. Of the read, only the CDR3 DNA is kept; its 45 bases are in frame from base 1. Unmatched junction bases come to 10, with V trimmed by 5 bases and J by 8 bases. The CDR1 and CDR2 encoded by the germline V gene (reference sequence) are MNHNY and SVGAGI. Interpreted using the paper, the time point label stands for: before neoadjuvant nivolumab. The patients had newly diagnosed stage II-IVA oral cavity squamous cell carcinoma and had not received any prior systemic or radiation treatment. The cohort consisted of patients with HPV-negative, locally advanced oral cavity squamous cell carcinoma. Samples were obtained from a longitudinal correlative study of a single-arm phase II trial of neoadjuvant nivolumab in oral cavity squamous cell carcinoma. Subject-matched pre- and post-treatment PBMCs and tumors from three responders and three non-responders underwent genomic DNA-based TCRbeta sequencing. Genomic DNA was isolated from tumor tissue using the Maxwell RSC DNA from Tissue kit.

Sequences were derived from tumor tissue, sampled before nivolumab (anti-PD-1) treatment. The receptor was isolated from a person between 35 and 79 years old with oral cavity squamous cell carcinoma. Rearrangement joined TRBV6-6 to TRBJ2-2; 8 bases in the junction line up with TRBD2. Here is the DNA: TGTGCCAGCAGTGCAGCGGGAGTTTCAATTGGGGAGCTGTTTTTT. This is translated as CASSAAGVSIGELFF.